A single sample gave rise to the 11 T cell receptor beta chains below, sequenced in a study of cytomegalovirus exposure and HLA in healthy donors (dated by TCRdb to 2016 to 2017). The method was the immunoSEQ multiplex PCR assay. For the multiplex PCR, a mixture combining 60 forward primers for TCR Vbeta segments and 13 reverse primers for TCR Jbeta segments was used. TCRdb limited this immuneACCESS table to in-frame rearrangements with V and J called. A share of clones is missing; checked studies link under half to unresolved V genes, and the rest is unexplained. The table for this sample lists approximately 190,000 clones; 84% of them were counted only once. The ten largest make up approximately 0.25% of the sample. The sample taken for sequencing was PBMCs. Every receptor here comes from a boy younger than 18 in good health and CMV-seronegative.

Written as DNA, the CDR3 is TGTGCCTGGTCCCCATTCACAGATACGCAGTATTTT. This encodes CAWSPFTDTQYF. This chain joins TRBV30 and TRBJ2-3; D gene uncertain. This CDR3 has 12 amino acids. Deletions cut 5 bases from V and 2 bases from J, with 8 bases between. Germline loops: CDR1 GTSNPN, CDR2 SVGIG (reference sequence). Full variable domain (outside the CDR3, taken from reference TRBV30 and TRBJ2-3): SQTIHQWPATLVQPVGSPLSLECTVEGTSNPNLYWYRQAAGRGLQLLFYSVGIGQISSEVPQNLSASRPQDRQFILSSKKLLLSDSGFYLCAWSPFTDTQYFGPGTRLTVL.

This chain connects TRBV5-1 to TRBJ1-2; 9 nucleotides line up with TRBD1. The CDR3 extends over 15 amino acids. CDR1 is SGHRS and CDR2 is YFSETQ in the germline V gene. The V segment lost 0 bases and the J segment 4 bases; nucleotides outside the gene matches: 4. This CDR3 reads CASSLEDRGGYGYTF. The CDR3, as DNA: TGCGCCAGCAGCTTGGAGGACAGGGGCGGCTATGGCTACACCTTC.

The chain employs TRBV29-1 and TRBJ2-1; perhaps TRBD2 as D (7 bases). Trimming removed 6 bases from V and 0 bases from J, with 9 bases in between. The CDR3 covers 13 residues. CDR1 and CDR2 from the germline V gene are SQVTM and ANQGSEA. CDR3: CSVGGRSYNEQFF. In nucleotides, the CDR3 is TGCAGCGTCGGGGGGCGCTCCTACAATGAGCAGTTCTTC.

Notes on this clone: Different DNA sequences within this sample yield the same CDR3. This chain joins TRBV20-1 and TRBJ2-3, with D perhaps TRBD2 (5 bases). Germline V lookup: CDR1 DFQATT, CDR2 SNEGSKA (reference sequence). V gave up 2 bases and J gave up 5 bases, with 5 bases separating them. The CDR3 totals 11 residues. The CDR3 reads CSARRGDTQYF. Here the CDR3 DNA reads TGCAGTGCTAGACGGGGAGATACGCAGTATTTT.

V usage is TRBV12-5 and J usage is TRBJ1-1, with D possibly TRBD1 on 5 matching bases. The germline V gene encodes CDR1 LGHNT and CDR2 FRNRAP. With 7 bases removed from V and 4 bases from J, the gap between germline ends came to 16 bases. The CDR3 is made up of 14 amino acids. Written as DNA, the CDR3 is TGTGCTAGTGACCGCGGCAGCCAGGGCACTGAAGCTTTCTTT. This translates into CASDRGSQGTEAFF.

The gene calls are TRBV2 and TRBJ2-4, with D possibly being TRBD1 (6 bases). CDR3 length equals 16 residues. Trimming cost V 4 bases and J 7 bases, with 20 bases left between them. Germline V gene data show CDR1 as SNHLY and CDR2 as FYNNEI. CDR3 sequence reads: CASSGVWGQGENIQYF. The DNA for the CDR3 is TGTGCCAGCAGTGGGGTGTGGGGGCAAGGGGAGAACATTCAGTACTTC.

This chain's CDR3 is CASSSGTGVNEQFF. CDR3 bases: TGCGCCAGCAGCTCCGGGACAGGGGTCAATGAGCAGTTCTTC. V and J are TRBV5-1 and TRBJ2-1; 10 bases match TRBD1. The germline V gene has CDR1 SGHRS and CDR2 YFSETQ. This CDR3 has 14 amino acids. J gave up 6 bases and V 3 bases, and 3 bases lay outside the gene matches. Full variable domain (outside the CDR3, taken from reference TRBV5-1 and TRBJ2-1): KAGVTQTPRYLIKTRGQQVTLSCSPISGHRSVSWYQQTPGQGLQFLFEYFSETQRNKGNFPGRFSGRQFSNSRSEMNVSTLELGDSALYLCASSSGTGVNEQFFGPGTRLTVL.

The J gene is TRBJ1-1, the V gene TRBV30, with 10 bases that match TRBD1. Germline V CDR1 and CDR2: GTSNPN, SVGIG (reference sequence). The CDR3 sequence is 18 residues long. After removal of 1 base from V and 6 bases from J, the junction contained 17 bases not matched to a gene. CDR3 bases: TGTGCCTGGAGTGAGGCCCGGGACAGGGGCCTGAGGAGCGCTGAAGCTTTCTTT. Protein: CAWSEARDRGLRSAEAFF.

The chain employs TRBV7-5 and TRBJ2-1; the D segment call TRBD1 is taken from the table without a DNA check. TRBV7-5 is annotated as a pseudogene. The CDR3 contains 13 residues. The CDR3: CARSRKGVGEQFF. The DNA for the CDR3 is TGTGCCAGAAGCCGCAAGGGGGTCGGGGAGCAGTTCTTC.

The chain employs TRBV28 and TRBJ2-7; TRBD2 agrees at 11 bases. CDR3 size: 19 residues. Trimming took 8 bases from V and 7 from J; bases not matched to a gene: 25. Germline loops: CDR1 MDHEN, CDR2 SYDVKM. The CDR3 spells CASYGPQTAQVAGGREQYF. DNA for the CDR3: TGTGCCAGCTACGGCCCGCAGACCGCCCAAGTAGCGGGAGGGAGGGAGCAGTACTTC.

CDR3 bases: TGTGCCAGCTCACCACTAGCGGGAGAGAAAGATACGCAGTATTTT. Protein: CASSPLAGEKDTQYF. The gene calls are TRBV18 and TRBJ2-3; 9 bases agree with TRBD2. CDR1 is KGHSH and CDR2 is LQKENI in the germline V gene. The CDR3 extends over 15 amino acids. V gave up 1 base and J gave up 5 bases; unmatched junction bases: 4.